The present TCR beta chain was sequenced within a study of response to subunit inactivated influenza vaccine. The study's findings and limits: The authors offered the suggestion that each seasonal influenza vaccination recruits few new T cells.

TCRdb recomputed calls from the RT-PCR reads with MiXCR, one row per CDR3 protein. Among approximately 500,000 distinct CDR3 sequences listed, 13% to 15% were seen once. The V gene lost 2 bases and the J gene lost 3 bases, with 13 bases spanning the gap. The CDR3 sequence is 14 residues long. Germline CDR1 DFQATT, CDR2 SNEGSKA (reference sequence). The table lists this clonotype with many counts. Its antigen is unknown. The chain employs TRBV20-1 and TRBJ2-5, with D maybe TRBD2 (6 bases). The sequence was obtained from a man aged 50-59 years who received an inactivated influenza vaccine. The input for sequencing was PBMCs from blood, taken approximately 12 days after vaccination. CDR3 loop: CSARLGSGEETQYF. For the CDR3, the DNA is TGCAGTGCTAGATTGGGTTCGGGGGAAGAGACCCAGTACTTC.